This paragraph reports one T cell receptor (beta chain). The antigen is unknown. Arm-PCR of CDR3 regions with iRepertoire HTBI primers generated TCR beta libraries. TCRdb reprocessed the multiplex PCR reads with MiXCR, giving one entry per CDR3 protein. The sample has 400,000 to 650,000 distinct CDR3 sequences, about 16% seen once. The time point here: newly diagnosed GD, antithyroid drugs for less than 3 months. From PBMCs, RNA was extracted and then used to make the TCR library. V was pared by 4 bases and J by 0 bases, with 13 bases between. There are 16 residues in the CDR3. CDR1 is LGHDT and CDR2 is YNNKEL in the germline V gene (reference sequence). This entry belongs to a study of regulatory T cells in long-lasting Graves disease. Study-level findings and limits: Reduced TCR diversity was observed in persistent Graves' patients versus newly diagnosed patients.

These data were likewise used in another study, on T cells in Graves' hyperthyroidism and ophthalmopathy.

The rearrangement links TRBV3-1 to TRBJ1-3, with D perhaps matching TRBD1 (5 bases). Sequenced material: peripheral blood mononuclear cells (PBMCs), taken at new diagnosis, from a patient treated with antithyroid drugs. This TCR was sampled from a woman aged 35 to 59 with Graves disease. The CDR3 DNA follows: TGTGCCAGCAGCCCCGATGGGGGGGTCTCTGGAAACACCATATATTTT. Its translation: CASSPDGGVSGNTIYF.